Shown below are 27 T cell receptor beta chains from a single sample sequenced in a study of regulatory T cells in long-lasting Graves disease. Library construction for TCR beta used iRepertoire HTBI primers and Arm-PCR of CDR3 regions. Via MiXCR, TCRdb re-called the multiplex PCR reads, giving one row per CDR3 protein. The sample holds around 400,000 distinct CDR3 sequences, approximately 10% seen once. The sample's time point: newly diagnosed GD, antithyroid drugs for less than 3 months. There was RNA extracted from PBMCs, and the TCR library was made from it. The data were also submitted as part of a second study, on T cells in Graves' hyperthyroidism and ophthalmopathy.

This sample comprised peripheral blood mononuclear cells (PBMCs), obtained at new diagnosis, from a patient treated with antithyroid drugs. These receptors were obtained from a woman aged 18-35 years with Graves disease.

This clonotype was seen a handful of times. Here the CDR3 DNA reads TGTGCCAGCAGTTTATGGGCCCCTCGGACTGAAGCTTTCTTT. Protein product: CASSLWAPRTEAFF. The V and J genes are TRBV28 and TRBJ1-1; D is undetermined. V was pared by 0 bases and J by 5 bases, with 10 bases between. The CDR3 length is 14 residues. CDR1 MDHEN and CDR2 SYDVKM come from the germline V gene.

This clonotype has ten or more counts. The chain combines TRBV6-2 or TRBV6-3 with TRBJ1-2; D call uncertain. The CDR3 is made up of 11 amino acids. Germline CDR1 reads MNHEY; CDR2 reads SVGEGT. V was cut by 1 base and J by 6 bases, with 3 bases left in between. DNA of the CDR3: TGTGCCAGCAGTTACTTGAATGGCTACACCTTC. Its translation: CASSYLNGYTF.

This clonotype was counted a single time. The chain combines TRBV20-1 with TRBJ2-7, with D unresolved. CDR3 length: 14 residues. Germline values: CDR1 DFQATT, CDR2 SNEGSKA (reference sequence). The V end was cut by 2 bases, the J end by 3 bases, with 14 bases between. The CDR3 DNA is TGCAGTGCTAGATCCCAAGACGGCTTCTACGAGCAGTACTTC. Encoded protein: CSARSQDGFYEQYF.

This clonotype was recorded many times. This chain uses TRBV6-1 with TRBJ1-1, with 7 bases aligning to TRBD1. Trimming took 5 bases from V and 6 from J; bases not matched to a gene: 6. Per germline, CDR1 MNHNS and CDR2 SASEGT. The CDR3 is 13 residues long. The CDR3 DNA sequence: TGTGCCAGCAGTCGAAGAGGGGGCCCTGAAGCTTTCTTT. It is translated as CASSRRGGPEAFF.

This clonotype has ten or more counts. The chain has TRBV7-2 and TRBJ1-1, with D perhaps TRBD1 (6 bases). Germline V gene data show CDR1 as SGHTA and CDR2 as FQGNSA. The germline V and J ends were trimmed by 1 base and 4 bases, with 13 bases remaining between them. The CDR3 is 15 residues long. The CDR3 DNA reads as TGTGCCAGCAGCTTAGTCGGGGGGGCGGTCACTGAAGCTTTCTTT. Encoded protein: CASSLVGGAVTEAFF. Full variable domain (remainder filled in from reference TRBV7-2 and TRBJ1-1): GAGVSQSPSNKVTEKGKDVELRCDPISGHTALYWYRQSLGQGLEFLIYFQGNSAPDKSGLPSDRFSAERTGGSVSTLTIQRTQQEDSAVYLCASSLVGGAVTEAFFGQGTRLTVV.

This clonotype came up many times. V gene TRBV6-1 combines with J gene TRBJ1-1, with a weak D call TRBD1 (6 bases). The V gene's germline CDR1 is MNHNS and CDR2 SASEGT. Trimming took off 8 bases at V and 5 bases at J, with 33 bases between the two ends. The length of the CDR3 is 19 residues. In DNA, the CDR3 is TGTGCCAGCCTGACGAAGGGGGGGTCCTGGGGGGTTCGGGGGACTGAAGCTTTCTTT. Translated: CASLTKGGSWGVRGTEAFF.

In its sample, this clonotype was seen many times. The chain links TRBV2 to TRBJ2-7; TRBD2 matches 9 bases. The CDR3 is 14 residues long. The germline V gene has CDR1 SNHLY and CDR2 FYNNEI. V lost 3 bases and J lost 7; bases outside the gene matches: 7. The CDR3 DNA reads TGTGCCAGCAGTGACATAGCGGGAGTGGAAGAGCAGTACTTC. Protein: CASSDIAGVEEQYF.

This clonotype was recorded at least ten times. The chain uses TRBV2 and TRBJ2-1; TRBD2 aligns across 12 bases. This CDR3 comprises 17 residues. V gave up 5 bases and J gave up 3 bases; unmatched junction bases: 8. From germline, CDR1 is SNHLY and CDR2 FYNNEI. CDR3 region: CASSRLAGVLLYNEQFF. CDR3 DNA: TGTGCCAGCAGTCGACTAGCGGGAGTTTTGCTCTACAATGAGCAGTTCTTC. Combining the CDR3 with reference TRBV2 and TRBJ2-1 gives the whole variable domain EPEVTQTPSHQVTQMGQEVILRCVPISNHLYFYWYRQILGQKVEFLVSFYNNEISEKSEIFDDQFSVERPDGSNFTLKIRSTKLEDSAMYFCASSRLAGVLLYNEQFFGPGTRLTVL.

The rearrangement links TRBV4-3 to TRBJ1-5, with D maybe TRBD1 (5 bases). CDR1 and CDR2 from the germline V gene are LGHNA and YSLEER. Trimming shortened V by 2 bases and J by 3 bases, and 14 bases separated the two germline ends. The length of the CDR3 is 16 residues. In nucleotides, the CDR3 is TGCGCCAGCAGCCAAAGTCCTGGCAGGGTCAATCAGCCCCAGCATTTT. This encodes CASSQSPGRVNQPQHF.

This rearrangement joins TRBV6-2 or TRBV6-3 to TRBJ2-1; weak D call: TRBD1 (5 bases). Between the trimmed V and J ends, which lost 7 bases and 0 bases, there was a span of 13 bases. Germline V gives CDR1 MNHEY, CDR2 SVGEGT. CDR3 length equals 15 residues. Here the CDR3 reads CASTNRLSSYNEQFF. The CDR3 DNA follows: TGTGCCAGCACTAACAGGTTGAGCTCCTACAATGAGCAGTTCTTC.

This clonotype was seen many times. This chain connects TRBV5-4 to TRBJ2-3, with TRBD1 as a possible D gene (6 bases). From germline, CDR1 is SGHNT and CDR2 YYREEE (reference sequence). The CDR3 is made up of 17 amino acids. V lost 6 bases and J 6 bases, leaving 26 bases between the germline ends. The CDR3 spells CASTLGIRGYSPDTQYF. CDR3 in DNA: TGTGCCAGCACCTTAGGGATCAGGGGATACTCCCCGGATACGCAGTATTTT. The variable domain in full, with the rest retrieved from reference TRBV5-4 and TRBJ2-3, is ETGVTQSPTHLIKTRGQQVTLRCSSQSGHNTVSWYQQALGQGPQFIFQYYREEENGRGNFPPRFSGLQFPNYSSELNVNALELDDSALYLCASTLGIRGYSPDTQYFGPGTRLTVL.

This clonotype was observed at least ten times. The rearrangement uses TRBV7-2 and TRBJ2-2; a weak D match, TRBD2 (6 bases). Germline CDR1 reads SGHTA; CDR2 reads FQGNSA. V lost 5 bases and J 13 bases, leaving 17 bases between the germline ends. The CDR3 is 13 residues long. As DNA, the CDR3 is TGTGCCAGCAGCCCCGACGCCAGCGGGCGGCTGTTTTTT. Its translation is CASSPDASGRLFF.

This clonotype was counted between two and nine times. The rearrangement joins TRBV6-1 to TRBJ2-2, with D possibly matching TRBD2 (6 bases). Trimming took off 8 bases at V and 3 bases at J, with 13 bases between the two ends. CDR3 length: 14 residues. Germline lookup yields CDR1 MNHNS and CDR2 SASEGT. CDR3 sequence: CASGTWGDTGELFF. DNA of the CDR3: TGTGCCAGCGGGACGTGGGGGGACACCGGGGAGCTGTTTTTT.

The chain carries TRBV4-3 and TRBJ1-1; D gene ambiguous. CDR3 length equals 15 residues. Germline values: CDR1 LGHNA, CDR2 YSLEER. Trimming shortened V by 0 bases and J by 2 bases, and 10 bases separated the two germline ends. The CDR3 sequence: CASSQEGRINTEAFF. CDR3 coding DNA: TGCGCCAGCAGCCAAGAAGGCAGAATAAACACTGAAGCTTTCTTT.

The V call is TRBV7-9, the J call TRBJ2-7; no reliable D call. Germline assignment: CDR1 SEHNR and CDR2 FQNEAQ (reference sequence). The length of the CDR3 is 14 residues. V lost 5 bases and J lost 0, with 11 bases in between. DNA for the CDR3: TGTGCCAGCAGCCAAGAGTTAGACTCCTACGAGCAGTACTTC. This gives the protein CASSQELDSYEQYF.

To note about this clonotype: A read error is possible here, since a much larger clone lies one base away. The gene calls are TRBV6-5 and TRBJ2-7; TRBD2 aligns across 9 bases. Germline CDR1 reads MNHEY; CDR2 reads SVGAGI. This CDR3 is 15 amino acids long. The CDR3 DNA reads TGTGCCAGCAGTTCCTGGACTAGCGATGACTACGAGCAGCACTTC. Its translation is CASSSWTSDDYEQHF.

The chain couples TRBV20-1 to TRBJ1-2, with D possibly TRBD1 on 5 matching bases. CDR3 size: 17 residues. CDR1 is DFQATT, CDR2 SNEGSKA, per germline (reference sequence). Trimming cost V 0 bases and J 2 bases, with 19 bases left between them. The CDR3 protein is CSARDSGGALLNYGYTF. CDR3 DNA: TGCAGTGCTAGAGATAGCGGCGGGGCGTTGCTGAACTATGGCTACACCTTC.

This clonotype was picked up a small number of times. The gene calls are TRBV20-1 and TRBJ2-2, with 11 bases that match TRBD2. After removal of 0 bases from V and 3 bases from J, the junction contained 9 bases not matched to a gene. The CDR3 consists of 18 residues. Germline CDR1 is DFQATT and CDR2 is SNEGSKA (reference sequence). CDR3: CSARDRASGRSDTGELFF. The CDR3 DNA sequence: TGCAGTGCTAGAGATCGGGCTAGCGGGAGGTCGGACACCGGGGAGCTGTTTTTT.

This clonotype was seen many times. The J gene is TRBJ2-3, the V gene TRBV7-2; TRBD2 agrees at 11 bases. The CDR3 runs to 15 residues. The J segment lost 6 bases and the V segment lost 3 bases, leaving 5 bases of the junction unmatched. Germline V CDR1 and CDR2: SGHTA, FQGNSA. The CDR3 region has the DNA TGTGCCAGCAGCTTCCTGGGGACTAGCGGCGATACGCAGTATTTT. Its translation is CASSFLGTSGDTQYF.

This clonotype was seen more than once but under ten times. V and J are TRBV20-1 and TRBJ1-2; D may be TRBD1 (5 bases). The ends were cut back, 0 bases at V and 5 bases at J, with 19 bases in the middle. In germline, CDR1 is DFQATT, CDR2 SNEGSKA (reference sequence). The CDR3 is 16 residues long. DNA for the CDR3: TGCAGTGCTAGAGATGAATTCGCAGGGCTTGGGTATGGCTACACCTTC. This codes for CSARDEFAGLGYGYTF.

This clonotype was counted many times. The rearrangement links TRBV28 to TRBJ2-5; no definite D call. The DNA end favors TRBJ2-1, so the J call may be wrong. This CDR3 contains 14 residues. CDR1 MDHEN and CDR2 SYDVKM come from the germline V gene. The CDR3 sequence is CASSSPPPTGEQFF. CDR3 bases: TGTGCCAGCAGTTCCCCACCCCCCACCGGGGAGCAGTTCTTC.

The rearrangement joins TRBV15 to TRBJ2-4; TRBD2 agrees at 8 bases. CDR3 length equals 15 residues. The germline V gene has CDR1 LNHNV and CDR2 YYDKDF (reference sequence). After removal of 1 base from V and 7 bases from J, the junction contained 6 bases not matched to a gene. The DNA for the CDR3 is TGTGCCACCAGCAGAGTTATGGGCGGGGGGAACATTCAGTACTTC. Translating gives CATSRVMGGGNIQYF. The full variable domain, rest sourced from reference TRBV15 and TRBJ2-4, is DAMVIQNPRYQVTQFGKPVTLSCSQTLNHNVMYWYQQKSSQAPKLLFHYYDKDFNNEADTPDNFQSRRPNTSFCFLDIRSPGLGDTAMYLCATSRVMGGGNIQYFGAGTRLSVL.

The V gene is TRBV6-1, the J gene TRBJ2-7; 9 bases agree with TRBD2. The V and J ends lost 9 bases and 0 bases, in that order; junction bases with no gene match: 9. This CDR3 has 15 amino acids. CDR1 and CDR2 (germline): MNHNS, SASEGT. The chain's CDR3 is CASLAGAGGSYEQYF. The CDR3 nucleotides read TGTGCCAGTCTCGCCGGAGCGGGGGGCTCCTACGAGCAGTACTTC.

CDR3 in DNA: TGTGCCAGCAGCTCGGACAGGGGCTCGGGTAACTATGGCTACACCTTC. Translating it yields CASSSDRGSGNYGYTF. The V call is TRBV7-2, the J call TRBJ1-2; 9 bases agree with TRBD1. V lost 4 bases to trimming and J lost 1 base; unmatched junction nucleotides: 7. The germline V gene has CDR1 SGHTA and CDR2 FQGNSA. The CDR3 has 16 residues.

This chain uses TRBV20-1 with TRBJ2-5, with 12 bases matching TRBD2. CDR3 size: 21 residues. Germline V gene data show CDR1 as DFQATT and CDR2 as SNEGSKA (reference sequence). Losses at the gene ends were 5 bases for V and 6 bases for J; bases not matched to a gene: 28. The CDR3 is CSASRYILAGGPRGRGKTQYF. Written as DNA, the CDR3 is TGCAGTGCTTCCCGTTACATTCTAGCGGGAGGGCCCCGGGGGCGCGGAAAGACCCAGTACTTC.

This clonotype has a handful of counts. The rearrangement links TRBV12-3 or TRBV12-4 to TRBJ1-2; D unclear. Between the trimmed V and J ends, which lost 4 bases and 2 bases, there was a span of 11 bases. The CDR3 covers 14 residues. The CDR3 DNA reads TGTGCCAGCAGTTACCGAAAACCGAACTATGGCTACACCTTC. Translated: CASSYRKPNYGYTF.

In this sample, this clonotype turned up many times. The rearrangement links TRBV20-1 to TRBJ2-7; TRBD2 is a possible D gene (5 bases). Per the germline V gene, CDR1 is DFQATT and CDR2 is SNEGSKA (reference sequence). CDR3 length: 13 residues. The germline V and J ends were trimmed by 3 bases and 3 bases, with 12 bases remaining between them. The CDR3 DNA sequence: TGCAGTGCTAGGTTAAGAGGGTACTACGAGCAGTACTTC. Protein product: CSARLRGYYEQYF.